This T cell receptor (beta chain) is from a study of regulatory T cells in long-lasting Graves disease. For the study at large: Antithyroid drugs had been taken by newly diagnosed Graves' patients for under 3 months.

Stated time point: newly diagnosed GD, antithyroid drugs for less than 3 months. From PBMCs, RNA was extracted and then used to make the TCR library. CDR3 size: 14 residues. Germline trimming cut 5 bases from V and 6 bases from J; bases unmatched to any gene: 7. Germline V CDR1 and CDR2: SNHLY, FYNNEI. Researchers made TCR beta libraries by using iRepertoire HTBI primers and running Arm-PCR on CDR3 regions. Via MiXCR, TCRdb re-called the multiplex PCR reads, giving one row per CDR3 protein. The sample consists of about 460,000 distinct CDR3 sequences, around 13% of them appearing once. This clonotype occurred many times. The same data also went into a second study, on T cells in Graves' hyperthyroidism and ophthalmopathy.

This chain links TRBV2 with TRBJ1-5, with 7 bases identical to TRBD1. The sample in question was peripheral blood mononuclear cells (PBMCs), obtained at new diagnosis, from a patient treated with antithyroid drugs. The sequence was obtained from a woman in her forties or fifties with Graves disease. CDR3 sequence (DNA): TGTGCCAGCAGTTTTGACAGGGATAGTCAGCCCCAGCATTTT. Translated: CASSFDRDSQPQHF.